This TCR beta chain was observed in a study of T cell changes during pregnancy in multiple sclerosis (dated by TCRdb to the late 2010s). Background for the entire study: The study examined how the T cell repertoire changed over the course of pregnancy in women with multiple sclerosis.

Library method: the immunoSEQ multiplex PCR assay. TCRdb stores this immuneACCESS table with in-frame sequences only. Part of the clones is absent; in the studies checked, under half of the shortfall reflects unresolved V genes, and no reason is known for the rest. The sample profile shows around 30,000 clones; approximately 89% of them were found once. Jointly, the top ten make up around 0.8% of the sample. Trimmed from V: 2 bases; trimmed from J: 4 bases; junction bases lacking a gene match: 4. The germline V gene encodes CDR1 SNHLY and CDR2 FYNNEI. Its CDR3 holds 15 amino acids, cysteine through phenylalanine. Only the CDR3 portion is preserved as DNA: 45 bases, with reading frame beginning at the first base. Comment on this clone: The specificity of this receptor is unknown. Base qualities are not recorded, but no much larger clone differs from it by a single base.

The origin of this receptor is a female donor with multiple sclerosis, enrolled in a pregnancy study. The sequencing here drew on CD4+ T cells from peripheral blood mononuclear cells, taken in the second trimester of pregnancy. The sequence joins TRBV2 to TRBJ2-2; 7 middle bases align to TRBD2. The CDR3 region reads CASSERAGLTGELFF. The DNA sequence reads TGTGCCAGCAGTGAACGAGCGGGACTCACCGGGGAGCTGTTTTTT. Supplemented by the reference TRBV2 and TRBJ2-2 proteins around the CDR3, the complete variable domain is EPEVTQTPSHQVTQMGQEVILRCVPISNHLYFYWYRQILGQKVEFLVSFYNNEISEKSEIFDDQFSVERPDGSNFTLKIRSTKLEDSAMYFCASSERAGLTGELFFGEGSRLTVL.